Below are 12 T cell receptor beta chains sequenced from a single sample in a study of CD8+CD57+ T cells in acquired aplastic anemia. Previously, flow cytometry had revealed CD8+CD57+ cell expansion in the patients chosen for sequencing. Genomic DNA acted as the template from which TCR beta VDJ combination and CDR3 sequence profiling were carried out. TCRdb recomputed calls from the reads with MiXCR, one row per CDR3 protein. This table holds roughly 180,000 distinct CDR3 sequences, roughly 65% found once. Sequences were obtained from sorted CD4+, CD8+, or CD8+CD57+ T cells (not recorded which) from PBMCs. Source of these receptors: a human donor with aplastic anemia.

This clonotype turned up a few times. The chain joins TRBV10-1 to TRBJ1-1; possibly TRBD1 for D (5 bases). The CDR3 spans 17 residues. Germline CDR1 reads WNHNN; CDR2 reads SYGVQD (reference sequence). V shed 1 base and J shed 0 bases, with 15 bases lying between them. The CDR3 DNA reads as TGCGCCAGCAGTGAGTACCTGACAGAGCTGATGAACACTGAAGCTTTCTTT. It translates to CASSEYLTELMNTEAFF.

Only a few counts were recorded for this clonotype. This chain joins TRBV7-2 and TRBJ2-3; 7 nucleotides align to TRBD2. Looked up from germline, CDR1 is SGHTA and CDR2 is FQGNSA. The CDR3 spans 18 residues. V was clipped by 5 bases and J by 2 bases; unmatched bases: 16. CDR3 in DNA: TGTGCCAGCAGCAAGCTCTATCCTAGCGGAACCGACACAGATACGCAGTATTTT. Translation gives CASSKLYPSGTDTDTQYF. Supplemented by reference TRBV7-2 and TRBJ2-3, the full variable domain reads GAGVSQSPSNKVTEKGKDVELRCDPISGHTALYWYRQSLGQGLEFLIYFQGNSAPDKSGLPSDRFSAERTGGSVSTLTIQRTQQEDSAVYLCASSKLYPSGTDTDTQYFGPGTRLTVL.

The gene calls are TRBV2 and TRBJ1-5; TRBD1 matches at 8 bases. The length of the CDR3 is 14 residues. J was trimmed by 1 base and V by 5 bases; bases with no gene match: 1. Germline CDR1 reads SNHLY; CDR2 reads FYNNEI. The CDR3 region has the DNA TGTGCCAGCAGTCAGGGGGCGAGCAATCAGCCCCAGCATTTT. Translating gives CASSQGASNQPQHF.

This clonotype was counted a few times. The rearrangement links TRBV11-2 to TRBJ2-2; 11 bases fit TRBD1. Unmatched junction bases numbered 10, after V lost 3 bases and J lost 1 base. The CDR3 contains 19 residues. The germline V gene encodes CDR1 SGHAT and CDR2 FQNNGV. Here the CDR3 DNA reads TGTGCCAGCAGCTTTGGGACAGGGGGACCAATAGTGAACACCGGGGAGCTGTTTTTT. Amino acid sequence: CASSFGTGGPIVNTGELFF. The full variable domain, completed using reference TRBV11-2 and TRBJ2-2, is EAGVAQSPRYKIIEKRQSVAFWCNPISGHATLYWYQQILGQGPKLLIQFQNNGVVDDSQLPKDRFSAERLKGVDSTLKIQPAKLEDSAVYLCASSFGTGGPIVNTGELFFGEGSRLTVL.

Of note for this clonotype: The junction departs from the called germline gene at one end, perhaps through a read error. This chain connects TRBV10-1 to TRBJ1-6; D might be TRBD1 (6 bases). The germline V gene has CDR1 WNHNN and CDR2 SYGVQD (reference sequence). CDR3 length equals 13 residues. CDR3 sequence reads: CAEAQGRNSPLHF. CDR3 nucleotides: TGTGCCGAGGCGCAGGGGCGGAATTCACCCCTCCACTTT.

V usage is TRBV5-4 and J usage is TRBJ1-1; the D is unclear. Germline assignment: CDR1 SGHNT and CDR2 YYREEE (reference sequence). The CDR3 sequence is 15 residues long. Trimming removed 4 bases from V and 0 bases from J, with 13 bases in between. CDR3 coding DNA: TGTGCCAGCAGCCGGTCCGGGGTCATGAACACTGAAGCTTTCTTT. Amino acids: CASSRSGVMNTEAFF.

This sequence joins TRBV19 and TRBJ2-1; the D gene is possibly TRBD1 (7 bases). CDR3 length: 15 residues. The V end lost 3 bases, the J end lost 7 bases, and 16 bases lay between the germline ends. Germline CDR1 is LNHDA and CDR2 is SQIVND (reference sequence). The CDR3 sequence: CASSIFEGAGNEQFF. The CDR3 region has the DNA TGTGCCAGTAGTATTTTCGAGGGGGCGGGAAATGAGCAGTTCTTC. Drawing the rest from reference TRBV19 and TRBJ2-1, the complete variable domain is DGGITQSPKYLFRKEGQNVTLSCEQNLNHDAMYWYRQDPGQGLRLIYYSQIVNDFQKGDIAEGYSVSREKKESFPLTVTSAQKNPTAFYLCASSIFEGAGNEQFFGPGTRLTVL.

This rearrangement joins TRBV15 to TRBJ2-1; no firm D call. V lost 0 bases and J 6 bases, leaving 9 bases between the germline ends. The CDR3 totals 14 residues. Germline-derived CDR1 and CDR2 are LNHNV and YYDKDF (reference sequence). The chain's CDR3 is CATSREGSFNEQFF. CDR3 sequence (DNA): TGTGCCACCAGCAGAGAGGGATCATTCAATGAGCAGTTCTTC.

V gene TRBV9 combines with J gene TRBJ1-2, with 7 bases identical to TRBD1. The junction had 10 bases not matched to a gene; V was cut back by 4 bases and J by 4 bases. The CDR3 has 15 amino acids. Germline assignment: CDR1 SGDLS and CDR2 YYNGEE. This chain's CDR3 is CASSLEKDRAYGYTF. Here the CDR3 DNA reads TGTGCCAGCAGCTTAGAAAAAGACAGGGCCTATGGCTACACCTTC.

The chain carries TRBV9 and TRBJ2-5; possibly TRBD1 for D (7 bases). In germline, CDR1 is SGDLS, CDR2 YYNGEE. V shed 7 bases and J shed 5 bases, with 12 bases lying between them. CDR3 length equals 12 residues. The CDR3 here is CASGSGGETQYF. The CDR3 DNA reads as TGTGCCAGCGGCTCAGGGGGGGAGACCCAGTACTTC.

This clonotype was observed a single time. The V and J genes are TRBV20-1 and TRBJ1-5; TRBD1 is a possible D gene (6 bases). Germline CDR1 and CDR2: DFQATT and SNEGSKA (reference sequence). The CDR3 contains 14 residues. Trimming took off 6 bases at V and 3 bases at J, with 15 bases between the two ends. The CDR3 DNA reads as TGCAGTGCGCCTCGACAGGACCCCAATCAGCCCCAGCATTTT. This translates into CSAPRQDPNQPQHF.

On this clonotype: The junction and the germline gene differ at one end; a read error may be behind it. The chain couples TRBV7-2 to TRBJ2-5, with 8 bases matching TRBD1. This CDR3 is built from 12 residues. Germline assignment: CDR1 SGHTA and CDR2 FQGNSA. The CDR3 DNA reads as TGTGCCAGCAGCCCGGACAGGGTAGCTCGGAACTTC. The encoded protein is CASSPDRVARNF.